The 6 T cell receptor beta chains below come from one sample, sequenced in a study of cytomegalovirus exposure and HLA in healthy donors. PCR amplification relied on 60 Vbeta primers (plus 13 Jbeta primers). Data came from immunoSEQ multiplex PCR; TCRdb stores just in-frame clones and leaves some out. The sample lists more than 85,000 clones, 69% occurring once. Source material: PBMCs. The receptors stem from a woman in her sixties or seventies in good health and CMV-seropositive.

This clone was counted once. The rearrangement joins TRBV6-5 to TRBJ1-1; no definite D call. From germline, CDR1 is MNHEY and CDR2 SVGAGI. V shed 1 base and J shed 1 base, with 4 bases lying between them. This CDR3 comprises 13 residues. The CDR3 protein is CASSYWQNTEAFF. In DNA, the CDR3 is TGTGCCAGCAGTTACTGGCAGAACACTGAAGCTTTCTTT.

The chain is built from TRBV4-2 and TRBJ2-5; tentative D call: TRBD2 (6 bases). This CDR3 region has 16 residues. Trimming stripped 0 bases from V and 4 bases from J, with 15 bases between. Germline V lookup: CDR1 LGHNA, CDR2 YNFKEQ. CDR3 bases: TGTGCCAGCAGCCAAGATATAGGGACTTTAGGAGAGACCCAGTACTTC. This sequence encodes CASSQDIGTLGETQYF.

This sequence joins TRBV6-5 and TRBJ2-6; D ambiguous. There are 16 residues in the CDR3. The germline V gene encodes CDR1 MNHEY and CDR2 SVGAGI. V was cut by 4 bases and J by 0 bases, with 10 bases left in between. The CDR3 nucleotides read TGTGCCAGCAGTTCCTTTGGGCCCTCTGGGGCCAACGTCCTGACTTTC. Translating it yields CASSSFGPSGANVLTF.

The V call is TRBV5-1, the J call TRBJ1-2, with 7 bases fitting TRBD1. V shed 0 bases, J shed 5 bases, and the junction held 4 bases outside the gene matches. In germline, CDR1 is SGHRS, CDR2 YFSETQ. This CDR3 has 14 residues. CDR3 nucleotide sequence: TGCGCCAGCAGCTTGGCGCAGGGGGGTTATGGCTACACCTTC. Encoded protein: CASSLAQGGYGYTF. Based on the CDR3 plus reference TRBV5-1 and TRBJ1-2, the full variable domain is KAGVTQTPRYLIKTRGQQVTLSCSPISGHRSVSWYQQTPGQGLQFLFEYFSETQRNKGNFPGRFSGRQFSNSRSEMNVSTLELGDSALYLCASSLAQGGYGYTFGSGTRLTVV.

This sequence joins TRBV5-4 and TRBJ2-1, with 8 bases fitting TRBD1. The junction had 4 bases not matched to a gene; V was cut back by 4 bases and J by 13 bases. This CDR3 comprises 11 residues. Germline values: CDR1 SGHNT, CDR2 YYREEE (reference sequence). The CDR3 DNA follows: TGTGCCAGCAGCCCCGGGACAGGACAGTTCTTC. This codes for CASSPGTGQFF.

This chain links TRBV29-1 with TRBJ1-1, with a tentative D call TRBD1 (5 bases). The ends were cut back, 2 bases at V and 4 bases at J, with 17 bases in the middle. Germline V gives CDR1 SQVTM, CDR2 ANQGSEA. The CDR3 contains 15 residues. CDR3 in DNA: TGCAGCGTTGAAAAGGAGGGACGGCCCTTCACTGAAGCTTTCTTT. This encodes CSVEKEGRPFTEAFF.